This T cell receptor (beta chain) was documented in a study of blood T cell repertoires in COVID-19. Profiling relied on immunoSEQ multiplex PCR, and the TCRdb table lists in-frame clones only, not all of them. The table includes under 250,000 clones, 86% detected once. The V gene's germline CDR1 is SGHTA and CDR2 FQGNSA. V shed 1 base and J 5 bases; nucleotides not matched to a gene: 6. CDR3 length: 15 amino acids. The sequence came from a woman aged 55-69 years who had recovered from COVID-19. The sequenced sample consisted of peripheral blood. The rearrangement uses TRBV7-2 and TRBJ2-3, with 7 bases fitting TRBD2. CDR3 residues: CASSLEPAGVDTQYF. Written as DNA, the CDR3 is TGTGCCAGCAGCTTAGAGCCGGCGGGGGTAGATACGCAGTATTTT.